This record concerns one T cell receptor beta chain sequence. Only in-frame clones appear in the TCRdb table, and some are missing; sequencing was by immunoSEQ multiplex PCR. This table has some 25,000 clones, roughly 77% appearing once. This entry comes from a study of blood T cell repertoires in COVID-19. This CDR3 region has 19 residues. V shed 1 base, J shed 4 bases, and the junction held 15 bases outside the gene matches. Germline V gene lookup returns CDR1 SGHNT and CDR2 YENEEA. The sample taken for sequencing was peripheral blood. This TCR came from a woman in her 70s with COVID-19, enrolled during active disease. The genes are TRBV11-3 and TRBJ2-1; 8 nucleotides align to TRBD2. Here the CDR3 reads CASSLGTGPSGGQYNEQFF. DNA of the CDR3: TGTGCCAGCAGCTTAGGCACCGGGCCCTCGGGAGGGCAGTACAATGAGCAGTTCTTC.